What follows are 18 T cell receptor beta chains derived from one specimen sequenced in a study of blood T cells in healthy people across ages. A J-beta primer mix and a sample-barcoded 5' primer were used in a second PCR of roughly 6 to 11 cycles. TCRdb reprocessed the 5' RACE reads via MiXCR and lists one record per CDR3 protein. The data hold under 1,000,000 distinct CDR3 sequences, with about 37% observed a single time. Sequenced sample: blood. Receptors were obtained from a man between 18 and 35 years old in good health.

The CDR3 region has the DNA TGTGCCAGCAGTGTCCCGGGACAGGAGAACACTGAAGCTTTCTTT. It codes for CASSVPGQENTEAFF. The chain links TRBV25-1 to TRBJ1-1, with 8 bases matching TRBD1. V shed 4 bases and J 1 base; nucleotides not matched to a gene: 5. This CDR3 region has 15 residues. CDR1 and CDR2 (germline): MGHDK, SYGVNS.

The V call is TRBV5-1, the J call TRBJ1-1; D is undetermined. The CDR3 has 15 amino acids. V was trimmed by 3 bases and J by 2 bases, leaving 14 bases between them. Germline CDR1 reads SGHRS; CDR2 reads YFSETQ. CDR3 sequence reads: CASSSNGVPNTEAFF. CDR3 bases: TGCGCCAGCAGCTCAAACGGGGTTCCTAACACTGAAGCTTTCTTT.

There are many counts of this clonotype. V and J are TRBV5-1 and TRBJ2-3, with 9 bases identical to TRBD2. V gave up 0 bases and J gave up 5 bases; unmatched junction bases: 10. This CDR3 region has 17 residues. CDR1 and CDR2 (germline): SGHRS, YFSETQ. CDR3 protein: CASSLGPSGAEEDTQYF. The CDR3 nucleotides are TGCGCCAGCAGCTTGGGGCCTAGCGGGGCAGAGGAAGATACGCAGTATTTT.

The sample holds a few counts of this clonotype. The rearrangement joins TRBV6-6 to TRBJ1-4; maybe TRBD1 (6 bases). The CDR3 contains 13 residues. Germline CDR1 reads MNHNY; CDR2 reads SVGAGI (reference sequence). Deletions cut 1 base from V and 8 bases from J, with 8 bases between. CDR3 in amino acids: CASSYFRGEKLFF. DNA for the CDR3: TGTGCCAGCAGTTACTTCAGGGGCGAAAAACTGTTTTTT.

This clonotype was counted a single time. The CDR3 loop is CASSLRQGYYSPLHF. CDR3 DNA sequence: TGTGCCAGCAGCTTACGACAGGGCTACTATTCACCCCTCCACTTT. This rearrangement joins TRBV5-5 to TRBJ1-6; 7 nucleotides match TRBD1. Losses at the gene ends were 2 bases for V and 8 bases for J; bases not matched to a gene: 7. This CDR3 contains 15 residues. Germline V CDR1 and CDR2: SGHKS, YYEKEE (reference sequence).

On this clonotype itself: Germline is not matched at one junction end, which may reflect a read error. This chain joins TRBV12-3 or TRBV12-4 and TRBJ1-5, with D tentatively TRBD1 (5 bases). This CDR3 has 14 amino acids. CDR3 region: CASGGAGRDQPRHF. CDR3 bases: TGTGCCAGCGGGGGAGCGGGGAGGGACCAGCCCCGGCATTTT.

This clonotype showed up just a few times. The chain has TRBV9 and TRBJ1-3; maybe TRBD1 (5 bases). The CDR3 sequence is 16 residues long. The germline gives CDR1 SGDLS, CDR2 YYNGEE. V was shortened by 3 bases and J by 0 bases, with 13 bases between the two germline ends. CDR3 bases: TGTGCCAGCAGCGCCCGGGGGGGAAGCTCTGGAAACACCATATATTTT. Translation: CASSARGGSSGNTIYF.

The chain couples TRBV20-1 to TRBJ2-7, with D perhaps given as TRBD1 or TRBD2 (5 bases each). CDR3 size: 13 residues. Germline V gene data show CDR1 as DFQATT and CDR2 as SNEGSKA (reference sequence). Trimming cost V 0 bases and J 7 bases, with 13 bases left between them. The CDR3 here is CSARDGTGREQYF. The CDR3 DNA reads as TGCAGTGCTAGAGATGGGACCGGCCGGGAGCAGTACTTC.

The chain joins TRBV5-1 to TRBJ1-2; perhaps TRBD1 as D (6 bases). CDR1 is SGHRS, CDR2 YFSETQ, per germline. With 4 bases removed from V and 2 bases from J, the gap between germline ends came to 12 bases. The CDR3 spans 14 residues. CDR3 DNA: TGCGCCAGCAGCCTTGAAACAGGGAACTATGGCTACACCTTC. As protein: CASSLETGNYGYTF.

This clonotype occurred many times. At one of its ends the junction is not consistent with the germline gene, which may arise from a read error. The chain employs TRBV5-6 and TRBJ2-7; tentatively, D is TRBD1 (6 bases). Germline V gives CDR1 SGHDT, CDR2 YYEEEE. This CDR3 contains 14 residues. CDR3 region: CASSRSGTSYVQYF. The CDR3 nucleotides read TGTGCCAGCAGCCGATCCGGGACATCCTACGTGCAGTACTTC.

CDR3 sequence (DNA): TGTGCCAGCAGCCCTACCGGGACAGGGTGGGACGAGCAGTACTTC. This translates into CASSPTGTGWDEQYF. The J gene is TRBJ2-7, the V gene TRBV5-6; 9 bases match TRBD1. Trimming removed 4 bases from V and 5 bases from J; junction bases left unmatched: 10. Germline V gene sequence: CDR1 SGHDT, CDR2 YYEEEE. The CDR3 spans 15 residues.

This clonotype came up a few times. The J gene is TRBJ1-2, the V gene TRBV4-1; D unclear. V was clipped by 0 bases and J by 7 bases, with 15 bases between them. The CDR3 sequence is 15 residues long. Looked up from germline, CDR1 is MGHRA and CDR2 is YSYEKL. CDR3 sequence reads: CASSQDNGSAGGYTF. As DNA, the CDR3 is TGCGCCAGCAGCCAAGACAACGGCTCCGCTGGTGGCTACACCTTC.

V usage is TRBV20-1 and J usage is TRBJ2-5; tentatively, D is TRBD1 or TRBD2 (5 bases each). The CDR3 extends over 12 amino acids. V lost 6 bases and J 1 base, leaving 9 bases between the germline ends. Per germline, CDR1 DFQATT and CDR2 SNEGSKA (reference sequence). CDR3 amino acids: CSARDVQETQYF. DNA for the CDR3: TGCAGTGCCAGGGACGTCCAAGAGACCCAGTACTTC.

This clonotype was counted many times. V usage is TRBV6-1 and J usage is TRBJ2-1; no clear D gene. The CDR3 sequence is 13 residues long. Trimming shortened V by 2 bases and J by 6 bases, and 8 bases separated the two germline ends. The germline gives CDR1 MNHNS, CDR2 SASEGT. CDR3 residues: CASSERAFNEQFF. CDR3 coding DNA: TGTGCCAGCAGTGAACGAGCGTTCAATGAGCAGTTCTTC.

The rearrangement joins TRBV15 to TRBJ1-2; tentatively, D is TRBD1 (6 bases). Germline lookup yields CDR1 LNHNV and CDR2 YYDKDF (reference sequence). The CDR3 is made up of 14 amino acids. V lost 1 base and J lost 7, with 13 bases in between. The CDR3, as DNA: TGTGCCACCAGCAGAGGAGGGGACAACCGTGGCTACACCTTC. This encodes CATSRGGDNRGYTF.

This clonotype showed up just a few times. This rearrangement joins TRBV20-1 to TRBJ1-1; the D gene is possibly TRBD1 (5 bases). V was cut by 0 bases and J by 4 bases, with 12 bases left in between. Germline CDR1 DFQATT, CDR2 SNEGSKA (reference sequence). This CDR3 has 14 residues. Written as DNA, the CDR3 is TGCAGTGCTAGAGATAAAGGGGCGAGCACTGAAGCTTTCTTT. This codes for CSARDKGASTEAFF.

This clonotype has a handful of counts. This sequence joins TRBV5-1 and TRBJ1-4; D not certain. The CDR3 covers 16 residues. Looked up from germline, CDR1 is SGHRS and CDR2 is YFSETQ. With 4 bases removed from V and 2 bases from J, the gap between germline ends came to 15 bases. CDR3 region: CASSEWGSSTNEKLFF. For the CDR3, the DNA is TGCGCCAGCAGCGAGTGGGGAAGTAGTACTAATGAAAAACTGTTTTTT.

This clonotype was recorded a few times. The chain recombines TRBV20-1 with TRBJ2-1; tentatively, D is TRBD2 (6 bases). Germline V lookup: CDR1 DFQATT, CDR2 SNEGSKA (reference sequence). V was trimmed by 3 bases and J by 7 bases, leaving 19 bases between them. The CDR3 totals 15 residues. CDR3 protein: CSARRGAGRGNEQFF. The CDR3 bases are TGCAGTGCTAGGCGAGGGGCGGGGCGAGGGAATGAGCAGTTCTTC.